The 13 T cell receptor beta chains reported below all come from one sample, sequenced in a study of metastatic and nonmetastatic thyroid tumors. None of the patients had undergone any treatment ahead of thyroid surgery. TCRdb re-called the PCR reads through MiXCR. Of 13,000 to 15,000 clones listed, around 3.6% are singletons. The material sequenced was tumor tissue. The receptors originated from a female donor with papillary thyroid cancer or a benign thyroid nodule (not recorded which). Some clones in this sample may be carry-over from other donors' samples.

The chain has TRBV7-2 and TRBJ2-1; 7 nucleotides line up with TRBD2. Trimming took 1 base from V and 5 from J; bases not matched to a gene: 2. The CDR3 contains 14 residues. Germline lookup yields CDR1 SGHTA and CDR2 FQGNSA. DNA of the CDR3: TGTGCCAGCAGCTTAGTCGGACTAGACAATGAGCAGTTCTTC. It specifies CASSLVGLDNEQFF.

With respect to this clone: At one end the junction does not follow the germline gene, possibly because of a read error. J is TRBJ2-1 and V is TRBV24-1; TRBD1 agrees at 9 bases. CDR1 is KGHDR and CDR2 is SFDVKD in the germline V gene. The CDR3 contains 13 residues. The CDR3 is CDTRDRVFKEQFF. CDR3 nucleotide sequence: TGTGACACCCGGGACAGGGTTTTCAAGGAGCAGTTCTTC.

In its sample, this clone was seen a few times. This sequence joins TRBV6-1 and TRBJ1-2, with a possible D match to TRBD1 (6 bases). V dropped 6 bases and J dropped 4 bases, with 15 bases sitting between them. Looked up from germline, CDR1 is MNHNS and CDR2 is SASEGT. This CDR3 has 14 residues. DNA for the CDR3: TGTGCCAGCAGAAACCAGGACAGAATCTATGGCTACACCTTC. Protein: CASRNQDRIYGYTF.

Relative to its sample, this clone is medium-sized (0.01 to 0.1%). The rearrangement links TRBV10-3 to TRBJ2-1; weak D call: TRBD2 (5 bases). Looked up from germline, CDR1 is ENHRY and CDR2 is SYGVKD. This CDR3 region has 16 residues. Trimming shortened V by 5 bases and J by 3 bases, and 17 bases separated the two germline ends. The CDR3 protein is CAISLLDLTSYNEQFF. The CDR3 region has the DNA TGTGCCATCAGTCTCTTGGATCTAACTAGCTACAATGAGCAGTTCTTC.

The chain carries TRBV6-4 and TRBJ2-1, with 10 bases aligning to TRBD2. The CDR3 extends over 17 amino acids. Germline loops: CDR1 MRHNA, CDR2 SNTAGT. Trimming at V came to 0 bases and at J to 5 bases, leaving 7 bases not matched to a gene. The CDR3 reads CASSDSGSGGEHNEQFF. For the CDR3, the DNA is TGTGCCAGCAGTGACTCAGGCAGCGGGGGGGAGCACAATGAGCAGTTCTTC.

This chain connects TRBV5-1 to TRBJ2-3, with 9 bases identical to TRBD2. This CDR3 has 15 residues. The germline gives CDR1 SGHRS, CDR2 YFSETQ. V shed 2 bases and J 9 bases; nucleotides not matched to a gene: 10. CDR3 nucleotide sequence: TGCGCCAGCAGCTTCGAGGGACTAGCTCCGGACACGCAGTATTTT. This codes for CASSFEGLAPDTQYF.

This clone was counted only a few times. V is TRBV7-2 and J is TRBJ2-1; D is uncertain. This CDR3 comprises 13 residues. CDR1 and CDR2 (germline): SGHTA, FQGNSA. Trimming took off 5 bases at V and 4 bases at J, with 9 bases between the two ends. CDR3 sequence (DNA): TGTGCCAGCAGCCCCGACCATTACAATGAGCAGTTCTTC. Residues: CASSPDHYNEQFF.

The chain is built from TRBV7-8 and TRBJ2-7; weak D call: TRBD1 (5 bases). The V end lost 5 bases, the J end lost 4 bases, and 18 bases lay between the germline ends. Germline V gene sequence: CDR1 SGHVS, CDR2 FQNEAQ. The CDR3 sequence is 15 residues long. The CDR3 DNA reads TGTGCCAGCAGCCTTAATCCCGGACAAGTGTACGAGCAGTACTTC. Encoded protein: CASSLNPGQVYEQYF.

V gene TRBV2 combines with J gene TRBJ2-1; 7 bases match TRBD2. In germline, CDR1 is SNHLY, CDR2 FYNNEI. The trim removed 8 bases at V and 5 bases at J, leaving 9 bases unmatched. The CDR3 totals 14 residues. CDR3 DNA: TGTGCCAGCCTTGGGGGAGGGCCTGACAATGAGCAGTTCTTC. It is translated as CASLGGGPDNEQFF.

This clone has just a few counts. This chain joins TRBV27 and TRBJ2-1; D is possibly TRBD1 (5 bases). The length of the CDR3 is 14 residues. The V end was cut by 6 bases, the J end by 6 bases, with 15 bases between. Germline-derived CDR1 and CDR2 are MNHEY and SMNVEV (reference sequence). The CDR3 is CASRPTGFSNEQFF. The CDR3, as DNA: TGTGCCAGCAGACCTACAGGTTTCAGCAATGAGCAGTTCTTC.

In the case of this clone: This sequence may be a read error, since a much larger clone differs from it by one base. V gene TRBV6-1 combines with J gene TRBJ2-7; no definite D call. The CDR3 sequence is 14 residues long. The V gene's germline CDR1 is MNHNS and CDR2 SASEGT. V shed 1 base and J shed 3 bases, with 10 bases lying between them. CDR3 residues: CASSEVDPIYEQYF. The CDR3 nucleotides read TGTGCCAGCAGTGAAGTGGACCCGATCTACGAGCAGTACTTC.

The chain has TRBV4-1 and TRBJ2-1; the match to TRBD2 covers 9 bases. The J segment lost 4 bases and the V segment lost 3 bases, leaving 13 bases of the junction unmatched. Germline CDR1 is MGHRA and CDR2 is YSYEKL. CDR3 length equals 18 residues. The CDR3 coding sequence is TGCGCCAGCAGCCAGGCGCCTGTTTCTAGCGGGATATACAATGAGCAGTTCTTC. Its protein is CASSQAPVSSGIYNEQFF.

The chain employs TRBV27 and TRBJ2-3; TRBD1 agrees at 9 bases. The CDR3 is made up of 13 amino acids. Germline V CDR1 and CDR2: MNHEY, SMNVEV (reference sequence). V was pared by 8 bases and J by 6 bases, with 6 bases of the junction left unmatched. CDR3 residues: CASSYRGPDTQYF. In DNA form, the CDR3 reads TGTGCCAGCTCTTACAGGGGGCCGGATACGCAGTATTTT.